A selection of T cell receptor beta chains follows, all from one sample in a study of follicular helper T cells after annual influenza vaccination. Repertoires were generated with immunoSEQ multiplex PCR, while TCRdb's copy carries only in-frame clones and drops some. This sample yields thousands of clones, of which roughly 85% are seen a single time; more than 1.5% belongs to the top ten. Specimen: CXCR5+ CD38- circulating T follicular helper cells from blood, collected 7 days after influenza vaccination. These receptors were collected from an adult who received the influenza vaccine. The CDR3 runs from the conserved cysteine through the conserved F or W. Each record gives: V gene, D gene, clone size, J gene, CDR3 protein, CDR3 DNA. D genes are given only for firm matches. Where a row states a size, it is once, few, many or the class of an expanded clone; other rows omit it.

TRBV5-4	-	once	TRBJ2-1	CASSLGGEDRYNEQFF	TGTGCCAGCAGCTTGGGAGGGGAAGACAGGTACAATGAGCAGTTCTTC
TRBV9	-	-	TRBJ2-5	CASSSPPGETQYF	TGTGCCAGCAGCTCCCCACCGGGAGAGACCCAGTACTTC
TRBV5-4	-	-	TRBJ1-1	CASSSRGNTEAFF	TGTGCCAGCAGCTCCAGGGGGAACACTGAAGCTTTCTTT
TRBV11-2	-	once	TRBJ2-3	CASSLDRGDTDTQYF	TGTGCCAGCAGCTTAGATCGCGGGGACACAGATACGCAGTATTTT
TRBV28	-	-	TRBJ2-7	CASSLRPYEQYF	TGTGCCAGCAGTTTAAGACCCTACGAGCAGTACTTC
TRBV5-1	TRBD1	-	TRBJ1-5	CASSLTGAGNQPQHF	TGCGCCAGCAGCTTAACAGGGGCGGGCAATCAGCCCCAGCATTTT
TRBV5-5	-	-	TRBJ1-5	CASSFGWDISNQPQHF	TGTGCCAGCAGCTTCGGTTGGGACATTAGCAATCAGCCCCAGCATTTT
TRBV4-3	-	-	TRBJ1-1	CASSREKHGGEAFF	TGCGCCAGCAGCCGAGAGAAACACGGGGGGGAAGCTTTCTTT
TRBV6-1	-	-	TRBJ2-4	CASSDTGGGKGKNIQYF	TGTGCCAGCAGTGATACTGGGGGTGGTAAGGGCAAAAACATTCAGTACTTC
TRBV7-9	-	-	TRBJ1-2	CASSLNTGGGYTF	TGTGCCAGCAGCTTAAATACCGGAGGTGGCTACACCTTC
TRBV5-4	-	-	TRBJ1-1	CASSFRREGTEAFF	TGTGCCAGCAGCTTCCGCAGGGAGGGCACTGAAGCTTTCTTT
TRBV7-7	TRBD1	-	TRBJ2-5	CASSGGQGGTQYF	TGTGCCAGCAGCGGGGGACAGGGAGGGACCCAGTACTTC
TRBV27	-	-	TRBJ1-2	CASRDNYGYTF	TGTGCCAGCCGGGACAACTATGGCTACACCTTC
TRBV29-1	-	-	TRBJ2-4	CSAEGGTRDIQYF	TGCAGCGCCGAAGGAGGGACGAGGGACATTCAGTACTTC
TRBV5-1	TRBD2	-	TRBJ2-3	CASSLERGGPRYTDTQYF	TGCGCCAGCAGCTTGGAGCGGGGGGGACCACGCTACACAGATACGCAGTATTTT
TRBV7-2	-	-	TRBJ1-4	CASSPTAGIGVGEKLFF	TGTGCCAGCAGCCCAACGGCCGGGATAGGGGTGGGTGAAAAACTGTTTTTT
TRBV4-1	-	-	TRBJ2-5	CASSQGPFQETQYF	TGCGCCAGCAGCCAAGGACCTTTCCAAGAGACCCAGTACTTC
TRBV21-1	-	-	TRBJ1-6	CASSKVSKGQGTPWSYNSPLHF	TGTGCCAGCAGCAAAGTATCGAAGGGACAGGGAACCCCTTGGTCCTATAATTCACCCCTCCACTTT
TRBV10-2	-	-	TRBJ1-2	CASSSMVGGGGTYGYTF	TGCGCCAGCAGCTCCATGGTCGGTGGGGGGGGTACTTATGGCTACACCTTC
TRBV7-9	-	-	TRBJ1-5	CASSLGEGQPQHF	TGTGCCAGCAGCTTAGGGGAAGGACAGCCCCAGCATTTT
TRBV10-2	TRBD1	-	TRBJ2-2	CASRYSGTGVSGELFF	TGCGCCAGCAGGTACTCCGGGACAGGGGTCAGCGGGGAGCTGTTTTTT
TRBV6-1	TRBD1	-	TRBJ1-6	CASRRGQEINSPLHF	TGTGCCAGCAGGCGGGGACAGGAAATTAATTCACCCCTCCACTTT
TRBV2	TRBD1	-	TRBJ1-2	CASRTDRQGGGYTF	TGTGCCAGCAGGACGGACAGACAGGGAGGGGGCTACACCTTC
TRBV19	-	-	TRBJ2-7	CASSPPGPYEQYF	TGTGCCAGTAGTCCCCCGGGCCCCTACGAGCAGTACTTC
TRBV9	-	-	TRBJ2-2	CASSVSTGELFF	TGTGCCAGCAGCGTCAGCACCGGGGAGCTGTTTTTT
TRBV6-1	TRBD2	-	TRBJ2-5	CASSASLGLAGKETQYF	TGTGCCAGCAGTGCTTCCCTTGGACTAGCGGGGAAAGAGACCCAGTACTTC
TRBV5-4	-	-	TRBJ2-3	CASSLSTDTQYF	TGTGCCAGCAGCTTAAGCACAGATACGCAGTATTTT